This T cell receptor (beta chain) was sequenced for a study of monozygotic twins with inflammatory bowel disease. TCRdb reprocessed the 5' RACE reads and reports one entry per CDR3 protein, with no DNA. In all, the sample yields over 200,000 distinct CDR3 sequences. The CDR3 contains 13 residues. The germline CDR1 and CDR2 sequences are MNHEY and SVGAGI. This chain connects TRBV6-5 to TRBJ2-5; absent DNA, TCRdb's TRBD2 call cannot be checked. The specimen sequenced was blood. The source is a human donor with ulcerative colitis or Crohn's disease, or a healthy co-twin of an affected twin (not recorded which). The CDR3 here is CASEGSGEETQYF.